The 31 T cell receptor beta chains below all came from one sample that was sequenced in a study of cytomegalovirus exposure and HLA in healthy donors. The PCR used 60 Vbeta and 13 Jbeta primers. Libraries were prepared by immunoSEQ multiplex PCR; TCRdb keeps only in-frame clonotypes and omits some of them. Found here are 60,000 or so clones, around 92% of them singletons; the top ten hold about 1.4%. The sequenced sample consisted of PBMCs. These receptor sequences come from a man aged 25-45 years in good health and CMV-seropositive.

The CDR3 region is CASSLRLGSYEQYF. DNA of the CDR3: TGCGCCAGCAGCTTGCGACTAGGAAGTTACGAGCAGTACTTC. The J gene is TRBJ2-7, the V gene TRBV5-1; D might be TRBD2 (6 bases). Germline V gene data show CDR1 as SGHRS and CDR2 as YFSETQ. V was trimmed by 1 base and J by 4 bases, leaving 12 bases between them. This CDR3 spans 14 amino acids. The full variable domain, in which reference TRBV5-1 and TRBJ2-7 provide the parts outside the CDR3, is KAGVTQTPRYLIKTRGQQVTLSCSPISGHRSVSWYQQTPGQGLQFLFEYFSETQRNKGNFPGRFSGRQFSNSRSEMNVSTLELGDSALYLCASSLRLGSYEQYFGPGTRLTVT.

With respect to this clone: The junction departs from the called germline gene at one end, perhaps through a read error. The chain carries TRBV7-9 and TRBJ1-1; D gene unclear. The CDR3 sequence is 12 residues long. The V gene's germline CDR1 is SEHNR and CDR2 FQNEAQ (reference sequence). The DNA for the CDR3 is TGTTCCAGCAGCGGTGTTGGCATTGAAGCTTTCTTT. It encodes CSSSGVGIEAFF. Full variable domain (remainder filled in from reference TRBV7-9 and TRBJ1-1): DTGVSQNPRHKITKRGQNVTFRCDPISEHNRLYWYRQTLGQGPEFLTYFQNEAQLEKSRLLSDRFSAERPKGSFSTLEIQRTEQGDSAMYLCSSSGVGIEAFFGQGTRLTVV.

V gene TRBV28 combines with J gene TRBJ1-5; 7 bases line up with TRBD1. The CDR3 loop spans 15 amino acids. The V gene's germline CDR1 is MDHEN and CDR2 SYDVKM. Unmatched junction bases numbered 4, after V lost 3 bases and J lost 2 bases. As DNA, the CDR3 is TGTGCCAGCAGTTTTTATGGACAGGGCAATCAGCCCCAGCATTTT. Its protein is CASSFYGQGNQPQHF.

The V gene is TRBV4-1, the J gene TRBJ1-6; tentative D call: TRBD1 (5 bases). Trimming took off 0 bases at V and 11 bases at J, with 17 bases between the two ends. Germline V gene lookup returns CDR1 MGHRA and CDR2 YSYEKL. The CDR3 totals 16 residues. The CDR3 DNA sequence: TGCGCCAGCAGCCAAGAAGTGGGGGGTTACGCTGCACCCCTCCACTTT. Amino acid sequence: CASSQEVGGYAAPLHF.

This chain connects TRBV5-4 to TRBJ2-5; D uncertain. The CDR3 is 13 residues long. Trimming stripped 1 base from V and 2 bases from J, with 6 bases between. Looked up from germline, CDR1 is SGHNT and CDR2 is YYREEE (reference sequence). The CDR3 loop is CASSLNLQETQYF. DNA for the CDR3: TGTGCCAGCAGCTTGAACTTGCAAGAGACCCAGTACTTC.

The chain employs TRBV4-1 and TRBJ1-1; 9 bases agree with TRBD1. Germline V CDR1 and CDR2: MGHRA, YSYEKL. Trimming took 4 bases from V and 7 from J; bases not matched to a gene: 7. The CDR3 spans 14 residues. The CDR3 bases are TGCGCCAGCAGCCTAGGGACAGGGCGGGATGAAGCTTTCTTT. Translated, it gives CASSLGTGRDEAFF.

This chain uses TRBV19 with TRBJ2-3, with 13 bases matching TRBD2. There are 18 residues in the CDR3. The trim removed 5 bases at V and 4 bases at J, leaving 12 bases unmatched. Germline CDR1 is LNHDA and CDR2 is SQIVND (reference sequence). The CDR3 DNA reads as TGTGCCAGTAGTCCACGGACTAGCGGGAGAAACTGGGCAGATACGCAGTATTTT. This sequence encodes CASSPRTSGRNWADTQYF.

This clone was counted between two and nine times. J is TRBJ1-1 and V is TRBV2, with no clear D. Germline V gene lookup returns CDR1 SNHLY and CDR2 FYNNEI. The CDR3 covers 14 residues. The ends were cut back, 5 bases at V and 0 bases at J, with 10 bases in the middle. The CDR3 DNA is TGTGCCAGCAGTCTTCAAGCTATGAACACTGAAGCTTTCTTT. As protein: CASSLQAMNTEAFF.

The chain recombines TRBV7-9 with TRBJ2-1; D is possibly TRBD1 (6 bases). The CDR3 spans 17 residues. V lost 1 base and J 2 bases, leaving 15 bases between the germline ends. Germline-derived CDR1 and CDR2 are SEHNR and FQNEAQ (reference sequence). The CDR3 loop reads CASSLGRGRGTYNEQFF. The CDR3 region has the DNA TGTGCCAGCAGCTTAGGTCGCGGCAGGGGAACCTACAATGAGCAGTTCTTC.

The genes are TRBV19 and TRBJ2-1; 12 bases are shared with TRBD2. The CDR3 totals 18 residues. CDR1 and CDR2 from the germline V gene are LNHDA and SQIVND (reference sequence). V lost 2 bases, J lost 3 bases, and 8 bases stayed unmatched. As DNA, the CDR3 is TGTGCCAGTAGTATAAGGGAAGCTAGCGGGAGGGTCTACAATGAGCAGTTCTTC. Translated: CASSIREASGRVYNEQFF.

The chain employs TRBV11-2 and TRBJ2-7; TRBD2 agrees at 11 bases. V dropped 3 bases and J dropped 3; count of bases not matched to a gene: 13. Germline V gene data show CDR1 as SGHAT and CDR2 as FQNNGV. This CDR3 spans 18 amino acids. CDR3: CASSLTVPGTSGLYEQYF. In nucleotides, the CDR3 is TGTGCCAGCAGCTTGACCGTTCCCGGGACTAGCGGTCTCTACGAGCAGTACTTC.

The chain uses TRBV18 and TRBJ2-1; D is possibly TRBD2 (5 bases). V lost 3 bases and J 6 bases, leaving 18 bases between the germline ends. Looked up from germline, CDR1 is KGHSH and CDR2 is LQKENI. The CDR3 has 16 residues. CDR3 amino acids: CASSPPGVPSSNEQFF. CDR3 DNA: TGTGCCAGCTCACCCCCCGGGGTACCCTCTTCCAATGAGCAGTTCTTC. The entire variable domain, with the rest obtained from reference TRBV18 and TRBJ2-1, is as follows: NAGVMQNPRHLVRRRGQEARLRCSPMKGHSHVYWYRQLPEEGLKFMVYLQKENIIDESGMPKERFSAEFPKEGPSILRIQQVVRGDSAAYFCASSPPGVPSSNEQFFGPGTRLTVL.

This rearrangement joins TRBV7-9 to TRBJ1-4, with D possibly TRBD1 on 5 matching bases. The V gene lost 2 bases and the J gene lost 1 base, with 11 bases spanning the gap. The germline CDR1 and CDR2 sequences are SEHNR and FQNEAQ (reference sequence). The CDR3 sequence is 16 residues long. The CDR3 DNA is TGTGCCAGCAGCTTAATGGGGGGAGGAACTAATGAAAAACTGTTTTTT. This translates into CASSLMGGGTNEKLFF. Drawing the rest from reference TRBV7-9 and TRBJ1-4, the complete variable domain is DTGVSQNPRHKITKRGQNVTFRCDPISEHNRLYWYRQTLGQGPEFLTYFQNEAQLEKSRLLSDRFSAERPKGSFSTLEIQRTEQGDSAMYLCASSLMGGGTNEKLFFGSGTQLSVL.

The chain links TRBV29-1 to TRBJ2-1; 9 positions match TRBD2. V lost 4 bases and J lost 9; bases outside the gene matches: 7. CDR3 length equals 13 residues. From germline, CDR1 is SQVTM and CDR2 ANQGSEA. CDR3 amino acids: CSVVGSGSIEQFF. Here the CDR3 DNA reads TGCAGCGTTGTAGGTAGCGGGAGTATTGAGCAGTTCTTC.

This chain links TRBV27 with TRBJ1-2; 9 nucleotides agree with TRBD1. With 7 bases clipped from V and 6 bases from J, the junction kept 6 bases outside the gene matches. Germline V lookup: CDR1 MNHEY, CDR2 SMNVEV (reference sequence). The CDR3 has 13 amino acids. Here the CDR3 DNA reads TGTGCCAGCACCGGGGACAGGGCCCATGGCTACACCTTC. It yields the protein CASTGDRAHGYTF.

The chain combines TRBV5-1 with TRBJ1-1; possible D gene TRBD1, 6 bases. The CDR3 runs 14 residues. Looked up from germline, CDR1 is SGHRS and CDR2 is YFSETQ. Trimming took 4 bases from V and 1 from J, leaving 11 bases between them. CDR3 sequence reads: CASSADSGNTEAFF. Here the CDR3 DNA reads TGCGCCAGCAGCGCGGACAGCGGGAACACTGAAGCTTTCTTT.

The V call is TRBV7-9, the J call TRBJ2-7, with 10 bases matching TRBD2. The germline CDR1 and CDR2 sequences are SEHNR and FQNEAQ (reference sequence). The CDR3 is 17 amino acids. V shed 4 bases and J 2 bases; nucleotides not matched to a gene: 11. Here the CDR3 DNA reads TGTGCCAGCAGCTCAGGACTAGCGGCCCCAACGGCCTACGAGCAGTACTTC. It yields the protein CASSSGLAAPTAYEQYF.

The chain employs TRBV6-5 and TRBJ1-5; 8 bases are shared with TRBD1. V lost 6 bases to trimming and J lost 2 bases; unmatched junction nucleotides: 3. CDR3 length equals 14 residues. CDR1 and CDR2 (germline): MNHEY, SVGAGI. CDR3 region: CASSRGQGNQPQHF. DNA for the CDR3: TGTGCCAGCAGCAGGGGGCAAGGCAATCAGCCCCAGCATTTT.

V usage is TRBV27 and J usage is TRBJ2-2; the match to TRBD2 covers 10 bases. The CDR3 has 14 amino acids. V trimming: 2 bases; J trimming: 6 bases; junction bases outside the gene matches: 0. The germline gives CDR1 MNHEY, CDR2 SMNVEV (reference sequence). CDR3 sequence (DNA): TGTGCCAGCAGTTTAAGCGGGGGGGCCGGGGAGCTGTTTTTT. Its translation is CASSLSGGAGELFF.

The rearrangement joins TRBV19 to TRBJ2-3; the match to TRBD2 covers 12 bases. V lost 9 bases to trimming and J lost 1 base; unmatched junction nucleotides: 8. The CDR3 is made up of 16 amino acids. Germline CDR1 reads LNHDA; CDR2 reads SQIVND (reference sequence). The DNA for the CDR3 is TGTGCCAGCCGCTCCCTAGCGGGAGGGCGCACAGATACGCAGTATTTT. As protein: CASRSLAGGRTDTQYF.

This sequence joins TRBV6-5 and TRBJ2-7; the D is unclear. The CDR3 has 12 residues. Germline V CDR1 and CDR2: MNHEY, SVGAGI. The V and J ends lost 9 bases and 4 bases respectively, with 13 bases between them. CDR3 nucleotides: TGTGCCAGTTCGACTGGTTTTTACGAGCAGTACTTC. It translates to CASSTGFYEQYF.

This chain uses TRBV4-2 with TRBJ1-1, with D hard to call. The germline V gene encodes CDR1 LGHNA and CDR2 YNFKEQ. Trimming pared 3 bases from V and 4 bases from J, leaving 12 bases between. CDR3 length: 14 amino acids. This CDR3 is CASSHEGIGTEAFF. CDR3 DNA sequence: TGTGCCAGCAGCCATGAGGGCATAGGCACTGAAGCTTTCTTT.

V and J are TRBV5-1 and TRBJ2-7, with D possibly being TRBD2 (7 bases). This CDR3 contains 15 residues. V shed 3 bases and J shed 2 bases, with 15 bases lying between them. Germline-derived CDR1 and CDR2 are SGHRS and YFSETQ. The CDR3 DNA sequence: TGCGCCAGCAGCTCACAGGGCAGCGGGGCCTACGAGCAGTACTTC. Translated: CASSSQGSGAYEQYF. Complete variable domain (other parts from reference TRBV5-1 and TRBJ2-7): KAGVTQTPRYLIKTRGQQVTLSCSPISGHRSVSWYQQTPGQGLQFLFEYFSETQRNKGNFPGRFSGRQFSNSRSEMNVSTLELGDSALYLCASSSQGSGAYEQYFGPGTRLTVT.

The rearrangement uses TRBV4-1 and TRBJ1-1; the match to TRBD1 covers 8 bases. The germline gives CDR1 MGHRA, CDR2 YSYEKL. V lost 4 bases to trimming and J lost 4 bases; unmatched junction nucleotides: 14. The CDR3 sequence is 17 residues long. CDR3 DNA: TGCGCCAGCAGCCCCCAGACAGGGGAATTAGTAGGCACTGAAGCTTTCTTT. Its translation is CASSPQTGELVGTEAFF.

The chain has TRBV5-4 and TRBJ2-7, with D tentatively TRBD2 (5 bases). This CDR3 contains 14 residues. CDR1 is SGHNT and CDR2 is YYREEE in the germline V gene (reference sequence). Trimming cost V 3 bases and J 3 bases, with 13 bases left between them. Here the CDR3 reads CASSSDFSGYEQYF. The CDR3 DNA is TGTGCCAGCAGCTCGGACTTTTCGGGCTACGAGCAGTACTTC.

The rearrangement uses TRBV14 and TRBJ1-2; D gene uncertain. Trimming removed 1 base from V and 8 bases from J, with 14 bases in between. CDR1 SGHDN and CDR2 FVKESK come from the germline V gene. The CDR3 is made up of 14 amino acids. CDR3 protein: CASSQGMGRWGYTF. Written as DNA, the CDR3 is TGTGCCAGCAGCCAAGGGATGGGCCGCTGGGGCTACACCTTC. The whole variable domain, remainder taken from reference TRBV14 and TRBJ1-2, is EAGVTQFPSHSVIEKGQTVTLRCDPISGHDNLYWYRRVMGKEIKFLLHFVKESKQDESGMPNNRFLAERTGGTYSTLKVQPAELEDSGVYFCASSQGMGRWGYTFGSGTRLTVV.

The V gene is TRBV9, the J gene TRBJ2-1, with no clear D. The CDR3 totals 15 residues. V was cut by 0 bases and J by 0 bases, with 7 bases left in between. Germline V gene lookup returns CDR1 SGDLS and CDR2 YYNGEE. This CDR3 is CASSVDVSSYNEQFF. The DNA of the CDR3 is TGTGCCAGCAGCGTAGACGTTAGCTCCTACAATGAGCAGTTCTTC.

This clone occurred a few times. J is TRBJ2-7 and V is TRBV5-6; 8 bases are shared with TRBD1. CDR3 size: 14 residues. Per germline, CDR1 SGHDT and CDR2 YYEEEE. J was trimmed by 0 bases and V by 3 bases; bases with no gene match: 2. As DNA, the CDR3 is TGTGCCAGCAGCTGGGACAGGAGCTCCTACGAGCAGTACTTC. This codes for CASSWDRSSYEQYF.

The chain combines TRBV7-9 with TRBJ2-5; 11 bases fit TRBD2. With V trimmed by 4 bases and J by 4 bases, 11 bases remained unmatched. The V gene's germline CDR1 is SEHNR and CDR2 FQNEAQ (reference sequence). This CDR3 has 17 residues. CDR3 sequence: CASSSQRSGRAGETQYF. CDR3 bases: TGTGCCAGCAGCTCGCAACGTAGCGGGAGGGCTGGAGAGACCCAGTACTTC.

The gene calls are TRBV6-5 and TRBJ2-7; 8 nucleotides agree with TRBD2. Germline V gene data show CDR1 as MNHEY and CDR2 as SVGAGI. The CDR3 has 15 amino acids. Trimming removed 4 bases from V and 3 bases from J; junction bases left unmatched: 8. The DNA for the CDR3 is TGTGCCAGCAGTTCCTCCTCGGGAGGGGACTACGAGCAGTACTTC. It codes for CASSSSSGGDYEQYF.

V usage is TRBV27 and J usage is TRBJ2-7; tentatively, D is TRBD1 (6 bases). Germline V gives CDR1 MNHEY, CDR2 SMNVEV (reference sequence). V was clipped by 3 bases and J by 2 bases, with 8 bases between them. The CDR3 is made up of 13 amino acids. CDR3 protein: CASSLDRTYEQYF. The CDR3 DNA sequence: TGTGCCAGCAGTTTGGACAGAACCTACGAGCAGTACTTC.